This T cell receptor beta chain emerged from a study of T cells in narcolepsy. The CDR3 spans 13 residues. Germline values: CDR1 SGHNT, CDR2 YENEEA. V was clipped by 2 bases and J by 6 bases, with 11 bases between them. Study findings and constraints: Autoreactive clone sequences were missing from some blood memory CD4+ repertoires.

The assay was immunoSEQ multiplex PCR, and TCRdb's table has in-frame clones only and misses some. The sample includes about 35,000 clones, roughly 87% of them seen just once. With regard to this clone: The antigen is not known.

Sequencing was carried out using CD45RA- memory CD4+ T cells from PBMCs. The rearrangement links TRBV11-3 to TRBJ2-7; D is unclear. The sequence came from a human donor with narcolepsy. The CDR3, as DNA: TGTGCCAGCAGCTTAAGGTCCGGTTCCGAGCAGTACTTC. Translating gives CASSLRSGSEQYF. The full variable domain, with the rest looked up from reference TRBV11-3 and TRBJ2-7, is EAGVVQSPRYKIIEKKQPVAFWCNPISGHNTLYWYLQNLGQGPELLIRYENEEAVDDSQLPKDRFSAERLKGVDSTLKIQPAELGDSAVYLCASSLRSGSEQYFGPGTRLTVT.